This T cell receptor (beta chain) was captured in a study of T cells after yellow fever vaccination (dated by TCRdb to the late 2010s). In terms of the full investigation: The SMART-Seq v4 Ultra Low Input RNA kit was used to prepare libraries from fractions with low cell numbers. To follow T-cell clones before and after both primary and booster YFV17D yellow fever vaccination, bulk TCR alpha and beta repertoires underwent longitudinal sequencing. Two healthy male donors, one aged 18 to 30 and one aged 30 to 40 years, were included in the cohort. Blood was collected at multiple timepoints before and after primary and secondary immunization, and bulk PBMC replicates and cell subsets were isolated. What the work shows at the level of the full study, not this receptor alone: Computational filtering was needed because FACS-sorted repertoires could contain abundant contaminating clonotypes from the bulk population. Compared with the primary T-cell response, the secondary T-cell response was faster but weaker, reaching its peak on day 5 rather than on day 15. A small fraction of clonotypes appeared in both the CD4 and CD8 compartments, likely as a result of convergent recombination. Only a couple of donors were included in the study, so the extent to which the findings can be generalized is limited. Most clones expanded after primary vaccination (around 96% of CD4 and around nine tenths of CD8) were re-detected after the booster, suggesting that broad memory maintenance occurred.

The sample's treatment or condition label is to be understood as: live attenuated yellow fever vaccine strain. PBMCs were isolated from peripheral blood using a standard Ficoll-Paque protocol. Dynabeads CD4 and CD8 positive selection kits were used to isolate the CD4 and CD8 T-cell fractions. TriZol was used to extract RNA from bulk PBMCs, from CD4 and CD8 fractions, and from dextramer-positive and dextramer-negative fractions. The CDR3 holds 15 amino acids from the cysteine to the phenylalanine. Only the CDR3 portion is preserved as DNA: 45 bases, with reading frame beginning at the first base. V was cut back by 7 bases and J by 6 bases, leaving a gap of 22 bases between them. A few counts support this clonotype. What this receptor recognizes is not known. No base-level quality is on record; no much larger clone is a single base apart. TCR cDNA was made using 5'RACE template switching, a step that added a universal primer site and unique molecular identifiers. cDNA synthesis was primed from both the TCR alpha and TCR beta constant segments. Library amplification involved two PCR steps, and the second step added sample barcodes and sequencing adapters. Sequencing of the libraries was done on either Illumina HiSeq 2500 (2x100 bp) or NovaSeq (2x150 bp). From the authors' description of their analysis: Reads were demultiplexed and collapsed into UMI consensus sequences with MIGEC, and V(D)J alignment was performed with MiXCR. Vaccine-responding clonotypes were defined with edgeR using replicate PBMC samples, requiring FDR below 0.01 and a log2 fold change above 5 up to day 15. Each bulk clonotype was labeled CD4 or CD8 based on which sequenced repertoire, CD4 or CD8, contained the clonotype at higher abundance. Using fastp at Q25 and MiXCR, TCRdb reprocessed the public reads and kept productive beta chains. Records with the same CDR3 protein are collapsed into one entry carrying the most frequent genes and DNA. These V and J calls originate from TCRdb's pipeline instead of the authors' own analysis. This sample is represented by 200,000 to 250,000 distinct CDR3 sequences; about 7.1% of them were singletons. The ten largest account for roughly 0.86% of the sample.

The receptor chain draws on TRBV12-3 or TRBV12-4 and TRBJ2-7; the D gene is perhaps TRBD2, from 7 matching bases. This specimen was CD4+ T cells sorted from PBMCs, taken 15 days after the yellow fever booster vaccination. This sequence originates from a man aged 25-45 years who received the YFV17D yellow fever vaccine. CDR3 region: CASTLRGAGAGEQYF. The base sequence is TGTGCCAGCACCCTCCGGGGGGCGGGAGCTGGCGAGCAGTACTTC.